This note documents a single TCR beta chain sequence. The antigen is not known. TCRB transcripts that were expressed got sequenced, as all of the isolated RNA had been reverse transcribed. Roughly 3.4 million reads per sample on average were obtained from naive, central memory and regulatory T cell samples. The repertoire was sequenced with immunoSEQ multiplex PCR; TCRdb's copy has only in-frame clones and lacks some. The sample has roughly 150,000 clones; about 8% are singletons. Using CD45RO/CCR7/CD25/CD127/CD95/CD27, CD4+ naive, central memory, regulatory and stem cell-like memory cells were sorted. V lost 4 bases and J lost 6; bases outside the gene matches: 10. This CDR3 is 16 amino acids long. Germline V CDR1 and CDR2: ENHRY, SYGVKD. The source of the sample is a study of beta chain features in type 1 diabetes. Study-level results: Across all four CD4+ subsets, people with type 1 diabetes showed modestly shorter TCRB CDR3s.

V is TRBV10-3 and J is TRBJ2-7; TRBD2 matches at 12 bases. The sequence came from a woman in her thirties or forties with type 1 diabetes. Sequencing was done on a sample of central memory CD4+ T cells from blood. The CDR3 protein is CAISGRLAGERGEQYF. Here the CDR3 DNA reads TGTGCCATCAGTGGTCGACTAGCGGGAGAGAGGGGCGAGCAGTACTTC.